The clone carrying this TCR beta chain occurred many times. The target antigen is unknown. These data are taken from a study of early T cells in non-severe SARS-CoV-2 infection. Study overall: Sequencing targeted bulk RNA from unsorted whole blood, leaving chains unpaired. Broader study findings: VDJdb matching skewed toward anti-spike CD8 responses, missing private and CD4 specificities.

Each CDR3 protein gets one entry after TCRdb re-called the 5' RACE reads with MiXCR. Of just under 65,000 distinct CDR3 sequences listed, approximately 8.8% were seen once; the top ten hold around 15%. CDR3 length equals 17 residues. V shed 2 bases and J shed 0 bases, with 13 bases lying between them. Germline V gives CDR1 KGHSH, CDR2 LQKENI. The chain employs TRBV18 and TRBJ2-2, with D possibly being TRBD1 (5 bases). The clonotype originates from an adult who was a healthcare worker with PCR-confirmed SARS-CoV-2 infection or an uninfected control (not recorded which). This material consisted of whole blood, taken at baseline. Written as DNA, the CDR3 is TGTGCCAGCTCACCAGGGGCGTTCCGATCGAACACCGGGGAGCTGTTTTTT. It is translated as CASSPGAFRSNTGELFF.